This T cell receptor (beta chain) was recorded in a study of T cell clonotyping in hematopoietic cell transplantation. The V gene end was trimmed by 4 bases and the J gene end by 4 bases; junction bases not matched to a gene: 5. CDR1 and CDR2 (germline): SEHNR, FQNEAQ (reference sequence). The CDR3 covers 14 residues. Only in-frame clones appear in the TCRdb table, and some are missing; sequencing was by immunoSEQ multiplex PCR. The sample records 6,500 to 8,500 clones, approximately 94% being singletons. As to this clone: The antigen remains unidentified.

Whole-study findings and limits: Pathologically expanded recipient clonotypes increased progressively from day 30 to day 180 as diversity fell. Few recipient clonotypes overlapped donors; over 97% were de novo at given depth. Cells were unsorted, so CD4 and CD8 contributions were not separated.

Recipient blood drawn about 28 days pretransplant and days 30, 100, 180 after. The receptor's source is a female patient in her forties or fifties who had an allogeneic stem cell transplant from an unrelated donor, so the T cells may come from the graft donor. Some clones in this sample may be carry-over from other donors' samples. The V and J genes are TRBV7-9 and TRBJ2-3, with 7 bases matching TRBD2. The sequencing used PBMCs, collected 180 days after allogeneic stem cell transplant. CDR3 sequence: CASSSGTISDTQYF. CDR3 nucleotides: TGTGCCAGCAGCTCCGGGACTATATCAGATACGCAGTATTTT.